This TCR beta chain was observed in a study of beta chain features in type 1 diabetes. Study-wide results and limits: At VDJ recombination sites, type 1 diabetes patients had fewer insertions and more deleted nucleotides. Type 1 diabetes patients had moderately but significantly shorter TCRB CDR3s in all four CD4+ subsets. Cells that show high TCR expression could be over-represented by cDNA sequencing.

What was sequenced were expressed TCRB transcripts, since all of the isolated RNA had been reverse transcribed. Libraries were prepared by immunoSEQ multiplex PCR; TCRdb keeps only in-frame clonotypes and omits some of them. The sample consists of under 400,000 clones, about 19% of them appearing once. A note on this clone: Its target is unknown.

The length of the CDR3 is 15 residues. Between the trimmed V and J ends, which lost 5 bases and 2 bases, there was a span of 12 bases. In germline, CDR1 is KGHSH, CDR2 LQKENI. Sequencing was carried out using naive CD4+ T cells from blood. The chain employs TRBV18 and TRBJ2-2; D may be TRBD1 (6 bases). This TCR derives from a woman between 18 and 29 years old in good health. This chain's CDR3 is CASSTGQSNTGELFF. The CDR3 nucleotides are TGTGCCAGCTCAACGGGACAATCAAACACCGGGGAGCTGTTTTTT. Combining the CDR3 with reference TRBV18 and TRBJ2-2 gives the whole variable domain NAGVMQNPRHLVRRRGQEARLRCSPMKGHSHVYWYRQLPEEGLKFMVYLQKENIIDESGMPKERFSAEFPKEGPSILRIQQVVRGDSAAYFCASSTGQSNTGELFFGEGSRLTVL.